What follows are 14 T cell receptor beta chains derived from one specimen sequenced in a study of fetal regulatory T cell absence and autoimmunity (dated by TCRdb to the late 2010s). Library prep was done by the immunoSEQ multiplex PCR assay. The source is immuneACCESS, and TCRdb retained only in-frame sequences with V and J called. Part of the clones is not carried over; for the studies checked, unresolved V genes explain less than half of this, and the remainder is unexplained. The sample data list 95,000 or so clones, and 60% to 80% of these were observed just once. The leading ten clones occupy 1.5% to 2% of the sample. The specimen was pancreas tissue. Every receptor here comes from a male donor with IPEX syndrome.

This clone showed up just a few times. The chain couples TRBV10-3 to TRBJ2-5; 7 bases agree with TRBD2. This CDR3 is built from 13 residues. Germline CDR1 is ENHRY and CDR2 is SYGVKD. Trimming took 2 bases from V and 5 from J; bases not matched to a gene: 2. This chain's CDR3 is CAISEGGDETQYF. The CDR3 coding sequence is TGTGCCATCAGTGAGGGGGGGGACGAGACCCAGTACTTC.

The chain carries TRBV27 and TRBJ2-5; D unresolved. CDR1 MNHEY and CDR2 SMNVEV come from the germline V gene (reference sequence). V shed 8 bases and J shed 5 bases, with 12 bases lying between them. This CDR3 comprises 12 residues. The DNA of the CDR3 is TGTGCCAGCCACGGCCCCGGTGAGACCCAGTACTTC. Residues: CASHGPGETQYF.

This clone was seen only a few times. The CDR3 loop reads CASSLGTGSFWGYTF. CDR3 coding DNA: TGTGCCAGCAGTTTGGGGACAGGGAGCTTTTGGGGCTACACCTTC. This chain joins TRBV28 and TRBJ1-2, with 9 nucleotides matching TRBD1. The trim removed 3 bases at V and 8 bases at J, leaving 10 bases unmatched. The CDR3 is 15 residues long. Germline V gene lookup returns CDR1 MDHEN and CDR2 SYDVKM.

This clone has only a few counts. DNA for the CDR3: TGTGCCAGCAGTCCGACTAGCTACAATGAGCAGTTCTTC. This gives the protein CASSPTSYNEQFF. This chain links TRBV25-1 with TRBJ2-1, with D maybe TRBD2 (6 bases). This CDR3 region has 13 residues. V was clipped by 5 bases and J by 3 bases, with 8 bases between them. CDR1 is MGHDK, CDR2 SYGVNS, per germline.

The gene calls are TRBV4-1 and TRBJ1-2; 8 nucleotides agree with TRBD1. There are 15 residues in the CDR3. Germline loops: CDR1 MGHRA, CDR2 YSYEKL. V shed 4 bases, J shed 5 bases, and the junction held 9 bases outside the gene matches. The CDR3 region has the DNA TGCGCCAGCAGCCGAAGCTCGGGACAGGTGTATGGCTACACCTTC. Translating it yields CASSRSSGQVYGYTF.

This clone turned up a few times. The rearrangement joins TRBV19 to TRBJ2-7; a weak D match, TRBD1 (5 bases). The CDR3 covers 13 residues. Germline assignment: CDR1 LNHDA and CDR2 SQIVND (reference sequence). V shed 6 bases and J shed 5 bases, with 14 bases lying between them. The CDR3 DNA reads TGTGCCAGTAGATCTTCAGGGCGCCACGAGCAGTACTTC. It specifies CASRSSGRHEQYF.

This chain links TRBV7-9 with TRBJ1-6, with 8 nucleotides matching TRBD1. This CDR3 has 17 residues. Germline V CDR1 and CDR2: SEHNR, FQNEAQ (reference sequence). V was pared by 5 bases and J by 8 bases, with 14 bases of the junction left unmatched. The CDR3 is CASSHIYGTGYYSPLHF. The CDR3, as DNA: TGTGCCAGCAGCCATATATACGGGACAGGATATTATTCACCCCTCCACTTT. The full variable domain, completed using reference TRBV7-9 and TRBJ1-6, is DTGVSQNPRHKITKRGQNVTFRCDPISEHNRLYWYRQTLGQGPEFLTYFQNEAQLEKSRLLSDRFSAERPKGSFSTLEIQRTEQGDSAMYLCASSHIYGTGYYSPLHFGNGTRLTVT.

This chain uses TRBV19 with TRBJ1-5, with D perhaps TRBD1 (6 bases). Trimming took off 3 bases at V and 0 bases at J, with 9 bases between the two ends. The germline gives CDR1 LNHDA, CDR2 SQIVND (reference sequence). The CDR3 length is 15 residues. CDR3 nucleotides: TGTGCCAGTAGTATCCCGGGACATAGCAATCAGCCCCAGCATTTT. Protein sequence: CASSIPGHSNQPQHF.

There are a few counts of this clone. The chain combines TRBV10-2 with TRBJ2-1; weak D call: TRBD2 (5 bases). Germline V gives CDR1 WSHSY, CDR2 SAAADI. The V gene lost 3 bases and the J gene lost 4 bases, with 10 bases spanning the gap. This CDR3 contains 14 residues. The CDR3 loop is CASSDQRTYNEQFF. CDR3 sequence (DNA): TGCGCCAGCAGTGATCAGCGGACTTACAATGAGCAGTTCTTC.

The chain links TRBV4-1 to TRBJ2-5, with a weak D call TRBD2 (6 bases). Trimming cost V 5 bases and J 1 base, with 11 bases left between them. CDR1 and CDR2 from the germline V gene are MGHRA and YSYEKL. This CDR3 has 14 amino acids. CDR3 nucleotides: TGCGCCAGCAGCGAGGCGGGATCCCAAGAGACCCAGTACTTC. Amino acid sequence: CASSEAGSQETQYF.

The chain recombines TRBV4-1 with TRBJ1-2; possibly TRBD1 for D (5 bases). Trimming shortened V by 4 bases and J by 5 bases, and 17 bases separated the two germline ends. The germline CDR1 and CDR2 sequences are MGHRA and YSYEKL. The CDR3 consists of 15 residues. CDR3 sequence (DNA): TGCGCCAGCAGCCCATCGGGGGACTGGATGTATGGCTACACCTTC. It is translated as CASSPSGDWMYGYTF.

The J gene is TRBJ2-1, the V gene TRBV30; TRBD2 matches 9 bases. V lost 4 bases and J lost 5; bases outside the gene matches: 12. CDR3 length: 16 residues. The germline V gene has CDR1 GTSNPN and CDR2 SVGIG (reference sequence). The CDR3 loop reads CAWTLAGEGFNNEQFF. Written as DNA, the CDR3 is TGTGCCTGGACGTTAGCGGGAGAGGGGTTTAACAATGAGCAGTTCTTC.

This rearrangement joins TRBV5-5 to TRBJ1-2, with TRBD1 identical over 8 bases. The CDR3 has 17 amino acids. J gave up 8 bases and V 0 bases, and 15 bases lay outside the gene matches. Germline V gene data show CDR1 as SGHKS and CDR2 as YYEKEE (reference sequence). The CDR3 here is CASSLDAGQGRMLGYTF. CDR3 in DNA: TGTGCCAGCAGCTTGGATGCCGGACAGGGCCGAATGTTGGGCTACACCTTC.

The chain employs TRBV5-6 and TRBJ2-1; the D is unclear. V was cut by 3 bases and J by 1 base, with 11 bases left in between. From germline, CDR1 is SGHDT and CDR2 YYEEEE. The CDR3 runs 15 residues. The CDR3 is CASSWVKGSYNEQFF. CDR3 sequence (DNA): TGTGCCAGCAGCTGGGTGAAGGGTTCCTACAATGAGCAGTTCTTC.